The present entry profiles one T cell receptor beta chain with its context. The CDR3 is 12 residues long. Method: immunoSEQ multiplex PCR; TCRdb's copy keeps in-frame clones and lacks some. The table has under 85,000 clones, around 80% seen once; the top ten hold 15% to 18%. These data belong to a study of blood T cell repertoires in COVID-19. The source is an elderly man with acute or convalescent COVID-19. Sequencing used peripheral blood. V and J are TRBV21-1 and TRBJ2-7; no DNA check was done on the table's D call, TRBD1. TRBV21-1 is assigned pseudogene status. The CDR3 spells CASWGLRNEQYF. The CDR3 coding sequence is TGTGCCAGCTGGGGCCTACGGAACGAGCAGTACTTC.